Included here is one T cell receptor (beta chain) sequence, with context. The data were taken from a study of blood T cell repertoires in COVID-19. For the study at large: The analysed material was cDNA or gDNA that came from T cells, B-cell-depleted T cells, or PBMCs.

Original handling: Scientists estimated how many nucleated cells there were by amplifying reference gene primers. Profiling relied on immunoSEQ multiplex PCR, and the TCRdb table lists in-frame clones only, not all of them. V, J and clone size were drawn from that table, and D and trimming were deduced from the DNA. The sample has approximately 78,000 clones; approximately 89% are singletons. The receptor's source is a man aged 45 to 65 with COVID-19, enrolled during active disease. The specimen sequenced was peripheral blood.

The CDR3 nucleotides are TGTGCCAGCAGCCCCGGGACAGGGGGCGGTCAGCCCCAGCATTTT. Residues: CASSPGTGGGQPQHF. The genes are TRBV7-6 and TRBJ1-5; 12 positions match TRBD1. Per germline, CDR1 SGHVS and CDR2 FNYEAQ. The CDR3 sequence is 15 residues long. The ends lost 5 bases at V and 6 bases at J; junction bases unmatched: 5.